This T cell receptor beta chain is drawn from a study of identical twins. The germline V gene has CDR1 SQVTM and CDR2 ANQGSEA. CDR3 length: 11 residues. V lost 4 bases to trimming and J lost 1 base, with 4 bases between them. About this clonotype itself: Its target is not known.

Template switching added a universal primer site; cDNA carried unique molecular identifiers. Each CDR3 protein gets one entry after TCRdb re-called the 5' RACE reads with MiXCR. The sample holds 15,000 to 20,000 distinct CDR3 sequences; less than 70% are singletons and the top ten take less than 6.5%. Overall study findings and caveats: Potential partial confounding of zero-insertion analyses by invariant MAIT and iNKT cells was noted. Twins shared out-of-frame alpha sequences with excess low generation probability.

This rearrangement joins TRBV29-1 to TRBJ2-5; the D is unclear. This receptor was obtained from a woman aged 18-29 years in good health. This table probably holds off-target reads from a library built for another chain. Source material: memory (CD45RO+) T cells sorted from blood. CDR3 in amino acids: CSVGPQETQYF. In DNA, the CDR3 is TGCAGCGTTGGACCCCAAGAGACCCAGTACTTC.